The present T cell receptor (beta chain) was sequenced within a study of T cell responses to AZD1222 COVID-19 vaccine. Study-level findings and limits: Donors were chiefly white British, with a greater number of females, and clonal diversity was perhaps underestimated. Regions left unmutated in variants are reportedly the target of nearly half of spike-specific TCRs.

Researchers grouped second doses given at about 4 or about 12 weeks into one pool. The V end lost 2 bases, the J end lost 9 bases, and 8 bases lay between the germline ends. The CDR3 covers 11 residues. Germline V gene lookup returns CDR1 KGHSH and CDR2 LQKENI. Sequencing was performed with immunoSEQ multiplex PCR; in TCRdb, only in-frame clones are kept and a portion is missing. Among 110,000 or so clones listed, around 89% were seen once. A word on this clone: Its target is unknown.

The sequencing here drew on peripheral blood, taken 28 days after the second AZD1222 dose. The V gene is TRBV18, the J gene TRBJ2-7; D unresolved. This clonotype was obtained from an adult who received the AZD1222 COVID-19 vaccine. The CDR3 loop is CASSPSSGQYF. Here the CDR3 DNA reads TGTGCCAGCTCACCAAGTTCTGGGCAGTACTTC.